This T cell receptor (beta chain) was observed in a study of blood T cell repertoires in COVID-19. At the level of the study: Both acute and convalescent COVID-19 samples were obtained from the United States, Italy and Spain. In each case, the material was cDNA or gDNA derived from T cells, B-cell-depleted T cells, or PBMCs.

Clones were read by immunoSEQ multiplex PCR, and TCRdb kept only the in-frame ones, dropping some. The top ten hold 6.5% to 9.5% of the sample, which has roughly 220,000 clones, roughly 76% seen once. Enrolment of Seattle patients took place during active infection, and they were followed longitudinally. This CDR3 spans 15 amino acids. V gave up 7 bases and J gave up 5 bases; unmatched junction bases: 10. Germline V gene lookup returns CDR1 SGHVS and CDR2 FQNEAQ. This receptor was taken from a woman of 80 years or more with COVID-19, enrolled during active disease. The chain has TRBV7-8 and TRBJ1-1, with 10 bases lining up with TRBD1. Source material: peripheral blood. CDR3 DNA: TGTGCCAGCACCGGACTAGGGACAGGGGAAACTGAAGCTTTCTTT. Translating gives CASTGLGTGETEAFF.